This T cell receptor (beta chain) was identified during a study of blood T cell repertoires in COVID-19. Sequencing was performed with immunoSEQ multiplex PCR; in TCRdb, only in-frame clones are kept and a portion is missing. The profile shows more than 250,000 clones, approximately 84% of them singletons. Trimming left V 3 bases short and J 1 base short, with 6 bases between. The germline CDR1 and CDR2 sequences are LGHDT and YNNKEL (reference sequence). The CDR3 has 13 residues. Everyone who took part was 18 to 89 years old, and they came from roughly 25 US areas. Participant-reported clinical history was the basis for cohort assignment.

The TCR comes from a woman aged 18-35 years who had recovered from COVID-19. The chain employs TRBV3-1 (or the pseudogene TRBV3-2) and TRBJ1-1; D not resolved. The material sequenced was PBMCs or T cells enriched from blood (not recorded which). The CDR3 spells CASSQTTNTEAFF. The DNA of the CDR3 is TGTGCCAGCAGCCAGACTACGAACACTGAAGCTTTCTTT.